This TCR beta chain came from a study of early stage breast cancer tumors. Sequencing used immunoSEQ multiplex PCR; TCRdb keeps in-frame clones, though not all of them. The sample lists about 14,000 clones, approximately 84% occurring once. Germline CDR1 reads SQVTM; CDR2 reads ANQGSEA. There are 12 residues in the CDR3. For this clone: The junction departs from the called germline gene at one end, perhaps through a read error. Distinct nucleotide sequences in the sample also encode this CDR3.

The sequence was obtained from a person in their twenties or thirties with breast cancer. The chain has TRBV29-1 and TRBJ2-7, with 9 bases fitting TRBD1. The specimen was normal breast tissue next to the tumor. The DNA of the CDR3 is TGCAGCGTTGAGGACAGGGGATACGAGCAGTACTTT. Its protein product is CSVEDRGYEQYF.